The 28 T cell receptor beta chains given below trace back to one sample, sequenced in a study of Ad26.COV2.S vaccination and SARS-CoV-2 variants. Described treatment: roughly 18 received Ad26.COV2.S at low or high dose, single or two shots; 5 received placebo; per-sample allocation not given. Repertoires come from day 63 after the first vaccine or placebo injection. Here immunoSEQ multiplex PCR was the method, and the copy in TCRdb shows in-frame clones only, minus some. The table shows hundreds of thousands of clones, with about 89% occurring only once. The sequencing here drew on peripheral blood, taken in a trial of Ad26.COV2.S vaccine versus placebo. The origin of the receptors is a person between 18 and 60 years old who received the Ad26.COV2.S COVID-19 vaccine or a placebo.

The table lists this clone with a count of one. The rearrangement uses TRBV28 and TRBJ2-7; unclear D gene. Looked up from germline, CDR1 is MDHEN and CDR2 is SYDVKM. The CDR3 extends over 13 amino acids. With 6 bases removed from V and 5 bases from J, the gap between germline ends came to 14 bases. Here the CDR3 reads CASSPRDANEQYF. The CDR3 nucleotides read TGTGCCAGCAGCCCAAGGGATGCCAACGAGCAGTACTTC.

The chain has TRBV7-2 and TRBJ2-2, with a tentative D call TRBD2 (6 bases). Germline V CDR1 and CDR2: SGHTA, FQGNSA. The CDR3 has 14 amino acids. V dropped 2 bases and J dropped 3 bases, with 7 bases sitting between them. The CDR3 coding sequence is TGTGCCAGCAGCTTAACGGGAGACACCGGGGAGCTGTTTTTT. This codes for CASSLTGDTGELFF.

The gene calls are TRBV18 and TRBJ1-5; 7 nucleotides align to TRBD1. Germline lookup yields CDR1 KGHSH and CDR2 LQKENI. This CDR3 spans 16 amino acids. V was clipped by 3 bases and J by 0 bases; unmatched bases: 5. The CDR3 here is CASSPGTDYSNQPQHF. In DNA, the CDR3 is TGTGCCAGCTCACCTGGGACAGACTATAGCAATCAGCCCCAGCATTTT.

This clone was picked up one time. The rearrangement links TRBV5-4 to TRBJ1-4, with 10 bases matching TRBD1. CDR3 length equals 15 residues. Per germline, CDR1 SGHNT and CDR2 YYREEE (reference sequence). The V segment lost 4 bases and the J segment 8 bases; nucleotides outside the gene matches: 8. CDR3 loop: CASSRGQGEGEKLFF. The CDR3 DNA reads TGTGCCAGCAGCCGAGGACAGGGGGAGGGGGAAAAACTGTTTTTT. The whole variable domain, filled in from reference TRBV5-4 and TRBJ1-4, reads ETGVTQSPTHLIKTRGQQVTLRCSSQSGHNTVSWYQQALGQGPQFIFQYYREEENGRGNFPPRFSGLQFPNYSSELNVNALELDDSALYLCASSRGQGEGEKLFFGSGTQLSVL.

The chain employs TRBV10-3 and TRBJ2-2, with TRBD1 identical over 10 bases. The V gene end was trimmed by 4 bases and the J gene end by 5 bases; junction bases not matched to a gene: 4. In germline, CDR1 is ENHRY, CDR2 SYGVKD. The CDR3 runs to 15 residues. Here the CDR3 DNA reads TGTGCCATCAGTGCGGGGACAGGGGCGACCGGGGAGCTGTTTTTT. This codes for CAISAGTGATGELFF.

This rearrangement joins TRBV5-1 to TRBJ1-6; D gene ambiguous. V was cut by 0 bases and J by 10 bases, with 5 bases left in between. CDR1 SGHRS and CDR2 YFSETQ come from the germline V gene. The length of the CDR3 is 12 residues. CDR3 coding DNA: TGCGCCAGCAGCTTGGTGAACTCACCCCTCCACTTT. This gives the protein CASSLVNSPLHF.

The rearrangement joins TRBV7-8 to TRBJ2-7; D remains ambiguous. Germline V gene sequence: CDR1 SGHVS, CDR2 FQNEAQ. The CDR3 consists of 13 residues. V was trimmed by 5 bases and J by 3 bases, leaving 11 bases between them. CDR3 DNA sequence: TGTGCCAGCAGCCCCCCGGGCCACTACGAGCAGTACTTC. Translated, it gives CASSPPGHYEQYF. The complete variable domain, with remaining parts taken from reference TRBV7-8 and TRBJ2-7, reads GAGVSQSPRYKVAKRGQDVALRCDPISGHVSLFWYQQALGQGPEFLTYFQNEAQLDKSGLPSDRFFAERPEGSVSTLKIQRTQQEDSAVYLCASSPPGHYEQYFGPGTRLTVT.

The genes are TRBV7-2 and TRBJ1-2; TRBD1 aligns across 7 bases. V trimming: 8 bases; J trimming: 4 bases; junction bases outside the gene matches: 10. The V gene's germline CDR1 is SGHTA and CDR2 FQGNSA. CDR3 size: 14 residues. As DNA, the CDR3 is TGTGCCAGCCGCCTCGGGACAGCCCTCTATGGCTACACCTTC. Translated: CASRLGTALYGYTF.

This clone was found once. The V gene is TRBV28, the J gene TRBJ2-2; TRBD2 matches at 9 bases. V dropped 4 bases and J dropped 6; count of bases not matched to a gene: 18. The CDR3 covers 19 residues. CDR1 and CDR2 from the germline V gene are MDHEN and SYDVKM. CDR3 region: CASSSPTPGGRGRSGELFF. The CDR3 bases are TGTGCCAGCAGTTCCCCAACGCCAGGCGGGAGGGGTAGATCCGGGGAGCTGTTTTTT.

This rearrangement joins TRBV19 to TRBJ1-5, with 7 bases fitting TRBD1. The V segment lost 3 bases and the J segment 6 bases; nucleotides outside the gene matches: 8. Germline V gene sequence: CDR1 LNHDA, CDR2 SQIVND (reference sequence). This CDR3 comprises 15 residues. The CDR3 protein is CASSMSTGSAQPQHF. In DNA, the CDR3 is TGTGCCAGTAGTATGTCGACAGGGTCGGCTCAGCCCCAGCATTTT. The variable domain in full, with the rest retrieved from reference TRBV19 and TRBJ1-5, is DGGITQSPKYLFRKEGQNVTLSCEQNLNHDAMYWYRQDPGQGLRLIYYSQIVNDFQKGDIAEGYSVSREKKESFPLTVTSAQKNPTAFYLCASSMSTGSAQPQHFGDGTRLSIL.

The chain employs TRBV29-1 and TRBJ2-1, with 8 bases matching TRBD2. Germline CDR1 reads SQVTM; CDR2 reads ANQGSEA. The CDR3 totals 15 residues. Losses at the gene ends were 7 bases for V and 7 bases for J; bases not matched to a gene: 15. The CDR3 region is CSAIAGTSSTNEQFF. The CDR3 DNA is TGCAGCGCCATTGCCGGGACTAGTAGTACGAATGAGCAGTTCTTC.

This sequence joins TRBV19 and TRBJ2-7, with TRBD1 matching over 8 bases. The V and J ends lost 4 bases and 3 bases, in that order; junction bases with no gene match: 5. The CDR3 covers 14 residues. Germline CDR1 LNHDA, CDR2 SQIVND (reference sequence). The CDR3 DNA sequence: TGTGCCAGTAGTACCGGGACAGGCTTCTACGAGCAGTACTTC. Translation gives CASSTGTGFYEQYF.

In this sample, this clone turned up a few times. This chain connects TRBV3-1 (or the pseudogene TRBV3-2) to TRBJ2-7, with D perhaps being TRBD1 or TRBD2 (5 bases each). There are 15 residues in the CDR3. The V gene lost 0 bases and the J gene lost 4 bases, with 13 bases spanning the gap. Germline V gene sequence: CDR1 LGHDT, CDR2 YNNKEL (reference sequence). CDR3 in DNA: TGTGCCAGCAGCCAAGATTGGGACGCCGCTTACGAGCAGTACTTC. Its translation: CASSQDWDAAYEQYF.

The rearrangement joins TRBV7-6 to TRBJ1-2, with TRBD1 matching over 8 bases. Trimming removed 2 bases from V and 7 bases from J; junction bases left unmatched: 6. The germline V gene encodes CDR1 SGHVS and CDR2 FNYEAQ. The CDR3 loop spans 14 amino acids. This CDR3 reads CASSLYPGGGGYTF. The CDR3 DNA reads TGTGCCAGCAGCTTATACCCAGGGGGCGGTGGCTACACCTTC.

The chain uses TRBV19 and TRBJ2-2; possibly TRBD2 for D (5 bases). Germline assignment: CDR1 LNHDA and CDR2 SQIVND (reference sequence). This CDR3 is 16 amino acids long. Trimming removed 2 bases from V and 4 bases from J, with 14 bases in between. CDR3 nucleotides: TGTGCCAGTAGTATATCTCTTCGTCGGGGCACCGGGGAGCTGTTTTTT. Translating gives CASSISLRRGTGELFF.

The chain uses TRBV19 and TRBJ2-4; D perhaps matches TRBD1 (5 bases). Germline V gives CDR1 LNHDA, CDR2 SQIVND (reference sequence). CDR3 size: 14 residues. V dropped 7 bases and J dropped 3 bases, with 13 bases sitting between them. The CDR3 reads CASTALTDKNIQYF. For the CDR3, the DNA is TGTGCCAGTACGGCCTTGACAGACAAAAACATTCAGTACTTC.

In its sample, this clone was seen once. The chain's CDR3 is CASSPPGTLSTDTQYF. CDR3 coding DNA: TGTGCCAGCAGTCCCCCCGGGACACTGAGCACAGATACGCAGTATTTT. V gene TRBV28 combines with J gene TRBJ2-3, with D possibly matching TRBD1 (6 bases). The V gene's germline CDR1 is MDHEN and CDR2 SYDVKM. CDR3 length: 16 residues. V was clipped by 5 bases and J by 0 bases, with 15 bases between them.

The V gene is TRBV11-1, the J gene TRBJ2-3, with D maybe TRBD2 (6 bases). This CDR3 contains 15 residues. Germline V gene lookup returns CDR1 SGHAT and CDR2 FQDESV (reference sequence). Trimming took 1 base from V and 2 from J, leaving 10 bases between them. CDR3 residues: CASSLGRDFTDTQYF. As DNA, the CDR3 is TGTGCCAGCAGCTTAGGGAGGGACTTCACAGATACGCAGTATTTT.

The chain links TRBV24-1 to TRBJ1-4; no clear D. The length of the CDR3 is 17 residues. The germline V gene has CDR1 KGHDR and CDR2 SFDVKD. Trimming shortened V by 0 bases and J by 1 base, and 11 bases separated the two germline ends. CDR3 loop: CATSDLGGRQTNEKLFF. The DNA of the CDR3 is TGTGCCACCAGTGATTTGGGCGGGAGGCAAACTAATGAAAAACTGTTTTTT.

The chain recombines TRBV7-9 with TRBJ2-1; D uncertain. CDR1 and CDR2 from the germline V gene are SEHNR and FQNEAQ (reference sequence). V was trimmed by 4 bases and J by 9 bases, leaving 19 bases between them. CDR3 length: 15 amino acids. This CDR3 reads CASSSPKIRPPEQFF. CDR3 in DNA: TGTGCCAGCAGCTCTCCCAAAATAAGACCCCCTGAGCAGTTCTTC.

This clone was picked up one time. The chain recombines TRBV24-1 with TRBJ1-5, with TRBD1 matching 12 bases. CDR1 is KGHDR, CDR2 SFDVKD, per germline. The length of the CDR3 is 22 residues. Germline trimming cut 8 bases from V and 4 bases from J; bases unmatched to any gene: 26. This chain's CDR3 is CATTGFRPGQGASARPNQPQHF. CDR3 nucleotide sequence: TGTGCCACCACAGGCTTTCGGCCGGGACAGGGGGCTTCGGCCCGCCCGAATCAGCCCCAGCATTTT.

This rearrangement joins TRBV14 to TRBJ1-5; D unclear. The ends were cut back, 4 bases at V and 7 bases at J, with 14 bases in the middle. The length of the CDR3 is 14 residues. Germline assignment: CDR1 SGHDN and CDR2 FVKESK. DNA of the CDR3: TGTGCCAGCAGCCCTAATTCAGCGGGGCAGCCCCAGCATTTT. Its translation: CASSPNSAGQPQHF.

The V call is TRBV27, the J call TRBJ2-7; D perhaps matches TRBD1 (6 bases). CDR1 MNHEY and CDR2 SMNVEV come from the germline V gene (reference sequence). The ends were cut back, 4 bases at V and 1 base at J, with 14 bases in the middle. This CDR3 has 15 amino acids. The CDR3: CASSYGTPRSYEQYF. The CDR3 DNA reads TGTGCCAGCAGTTACGGGACACCGCGTTCCTACGAGCAGTACTTC.

This clone was detected once. The chain carries TRBV9 and TRBJ1-1, with D maybe TRBD1 (5 bases). The CDR3 consists of 18 residues. Per germline, CDR1 SGDLS and CDR2 YYNGEE. Trimming took off 3 bases at V and 3 bases at J, with 24 bases between the two ends. CDR3: CASSDPINKGLGDTEAFF. In DNA, the CDR3 is TGTGCCAGCAGCGACCCAATAAATAAGGGGTTGGGCGACACTGAAGCTTTCTTT.

In the case of this clone: Relative to the germline gene, one junction end is altered; a read error may explain this. The gene calls are TRBV19 and TRBJ1-5; tentatively, D is TRBD1 (5 bases). This CDR3 comprises 12 residues. CDR1 is LNHDA, CDR2 SQIVND, per germline (reference sequence). The CDR3 region has the DNA TGTGCCAGTAGCCTACAGGACGCGGCCCAACATTTT. It encodes CASSLQDAAQHF.

The rearrangement uses TRBV6-5 and TRBJ1-1, with unresolved D. Germline CDR1 MNHEY, CDR2 SVGAGI. Trimming removed 6 bases from V and 1 base from J, with 12 bases in between. The CDR3 runs 14 residues. CDR3 DNA: TGTGCCAGCAGGTTCGGTAACCCGAACACTGAAGCTTTCTTT. It is translated as CASRFGNPNTEAFF.

This rearrangement joins TRBV9 to TRBJ1-2; TRBD1 aligns across 9 bases. The germline CDR1 and CDR2 sequences are SGDLS and YYNGEE. Trimming cost V 6 bases and J 6 bases; bases outside gene matches: 15. The CDR3 loop spans 16 amino acids. As DNA, the CDR3 is TGTGCCAGCACCCAAGGGGGGACAGGGCCTCAGGATGGCTACACCTTC. It yields the protein CASTQGGTGPQDGYTF.

V usage is TRBV3-1 (or the pseudogene TRBV3-2) and J usage is TRBJ2-5, with a weak D call TRBD1 (5 bases). CDR1 is LGHDT, CDR2 YNNKEL, per germline (reference sequence). The CDR3 is 15 amino acids. Trimming cost V 6 bases and J 4 bases, with 18 bases left between them. The CDR3 DNA reads TGTGCCAGCAGTCTCGCGTCAGGGTTCGCAGAGACCCAGTACTTC. Encoded protein: CASSLASGFAETQYF.